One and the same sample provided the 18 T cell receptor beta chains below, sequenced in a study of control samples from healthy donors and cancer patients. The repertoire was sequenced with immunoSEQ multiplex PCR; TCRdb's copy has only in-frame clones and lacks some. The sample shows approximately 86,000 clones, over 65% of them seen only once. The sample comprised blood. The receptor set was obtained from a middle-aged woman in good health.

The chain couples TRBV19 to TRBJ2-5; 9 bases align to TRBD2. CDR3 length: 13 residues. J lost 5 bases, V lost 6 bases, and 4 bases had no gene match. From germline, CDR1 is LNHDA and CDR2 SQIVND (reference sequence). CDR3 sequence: CASSNSGGETQYF. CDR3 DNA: TGTGCCAGTAGCAATAGCGGGGGTGAGACCCAGTACTTC.

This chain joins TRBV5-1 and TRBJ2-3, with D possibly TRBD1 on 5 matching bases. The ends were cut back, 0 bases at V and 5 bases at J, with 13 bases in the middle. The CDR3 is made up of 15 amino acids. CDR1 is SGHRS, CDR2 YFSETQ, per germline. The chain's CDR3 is CASSLEPTGVDTQYF. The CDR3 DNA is TGCGCCAGCAGCTTGGAACCTACAGGAGTAGATACGCAGTATTTT.

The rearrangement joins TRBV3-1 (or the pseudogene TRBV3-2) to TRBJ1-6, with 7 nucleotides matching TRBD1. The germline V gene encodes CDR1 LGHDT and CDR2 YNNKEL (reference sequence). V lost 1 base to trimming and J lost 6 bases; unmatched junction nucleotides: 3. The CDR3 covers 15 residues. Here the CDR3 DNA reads TGTGCCAGCAGCCAAGTCGACAGGGCTAATTCACCCCTCCACTTT. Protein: CASSQVDRANSPLHF.

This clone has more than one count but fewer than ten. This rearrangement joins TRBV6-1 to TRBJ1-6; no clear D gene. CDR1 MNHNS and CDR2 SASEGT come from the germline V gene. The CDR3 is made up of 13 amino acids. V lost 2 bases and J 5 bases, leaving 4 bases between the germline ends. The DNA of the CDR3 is TGTGCCAGCAGTGAACAGGATAATTCACCCCTCCACTTT. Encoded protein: CASSEQDNSPLHF.

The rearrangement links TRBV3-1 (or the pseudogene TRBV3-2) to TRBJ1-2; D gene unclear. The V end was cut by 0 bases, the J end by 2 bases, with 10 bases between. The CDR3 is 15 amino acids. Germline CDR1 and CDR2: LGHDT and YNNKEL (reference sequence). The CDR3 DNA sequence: TGTGCCAGCAGCCAAGAAATGAGAGGGAACTATGGCTACACCTTC. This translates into CASSQEMRGNYGYTF.

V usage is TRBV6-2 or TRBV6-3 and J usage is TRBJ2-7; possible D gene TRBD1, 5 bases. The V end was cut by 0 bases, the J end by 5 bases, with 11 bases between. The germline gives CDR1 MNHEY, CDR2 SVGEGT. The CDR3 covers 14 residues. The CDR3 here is CASSYSWTTDEQYF. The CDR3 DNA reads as TGTGCCAGCAGTTACTCGTGGACAACCGACGAGCAGTACTTC.

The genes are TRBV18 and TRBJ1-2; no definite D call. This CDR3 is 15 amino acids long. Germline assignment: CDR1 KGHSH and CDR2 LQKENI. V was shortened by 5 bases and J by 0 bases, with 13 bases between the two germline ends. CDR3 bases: TGTGCCAGCTCAGCTTCTCATGGAGCTAACTATGGCTACACCTTC. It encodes CASSASHGANYGYTF.

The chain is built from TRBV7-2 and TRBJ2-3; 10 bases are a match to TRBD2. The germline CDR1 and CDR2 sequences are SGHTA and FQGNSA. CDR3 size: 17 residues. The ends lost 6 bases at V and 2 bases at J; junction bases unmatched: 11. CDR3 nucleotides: TGTGCCAGCAGACAGGGGGTAGCGGGGGGCCTCACAGATACGCAGTATTTT. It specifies CASRQGVAGGLTDTQYF.

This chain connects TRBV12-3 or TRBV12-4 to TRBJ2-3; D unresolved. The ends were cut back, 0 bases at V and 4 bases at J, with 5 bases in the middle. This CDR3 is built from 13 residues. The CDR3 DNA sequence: TGTGCCAGCAGTTTAGCGCCTGCAGATACGCAGTATTTT. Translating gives CASSLAPADTQYF.

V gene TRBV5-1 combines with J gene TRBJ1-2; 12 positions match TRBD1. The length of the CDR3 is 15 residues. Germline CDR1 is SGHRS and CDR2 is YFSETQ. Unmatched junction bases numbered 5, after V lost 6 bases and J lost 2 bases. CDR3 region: CASTPGTGGNYGYTF. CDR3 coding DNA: TGCGCCAGCACCCCAGGGACAGGGGGCAACTATGGCTACACCTTC.

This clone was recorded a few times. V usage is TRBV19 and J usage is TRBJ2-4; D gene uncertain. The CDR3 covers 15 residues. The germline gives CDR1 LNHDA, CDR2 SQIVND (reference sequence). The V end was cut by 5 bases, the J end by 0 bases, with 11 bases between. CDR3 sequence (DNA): TGTGCCAGTAGTCTGACTGGGCTAGCCAAAAACATTCAGTACTTC. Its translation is CASSLTGLAKNIQYF.

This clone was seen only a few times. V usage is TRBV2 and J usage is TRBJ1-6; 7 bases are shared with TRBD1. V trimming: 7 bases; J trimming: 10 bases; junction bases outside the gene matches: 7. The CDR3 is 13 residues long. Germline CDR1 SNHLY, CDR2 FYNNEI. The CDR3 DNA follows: TGTGCCAGCAAAAGGACAGGTCCCTCACCCCTCCACTTT. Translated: CASKRTGPSPLHF.

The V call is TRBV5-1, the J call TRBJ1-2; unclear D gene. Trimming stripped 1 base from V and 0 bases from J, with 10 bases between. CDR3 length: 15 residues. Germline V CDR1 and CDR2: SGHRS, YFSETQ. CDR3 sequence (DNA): TGCGCCAGCAGCTTGATATCAGCTTCTAACTATGGCTACACCTTC. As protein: CASSLISASNYGYTF.

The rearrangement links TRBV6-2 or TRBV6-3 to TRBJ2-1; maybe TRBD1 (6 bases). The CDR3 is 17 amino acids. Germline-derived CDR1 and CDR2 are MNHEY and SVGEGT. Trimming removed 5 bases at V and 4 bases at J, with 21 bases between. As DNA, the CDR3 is TGTGCCAGCAGTACCATAAAAAGAGGGACACTGTACAATGAGCAGTTCTTC. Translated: CASSTIKRGTLYNEQFF.

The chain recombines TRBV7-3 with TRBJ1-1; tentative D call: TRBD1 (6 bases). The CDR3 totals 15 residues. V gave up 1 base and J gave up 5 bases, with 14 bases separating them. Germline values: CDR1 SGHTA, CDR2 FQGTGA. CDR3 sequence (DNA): TGTGCCAGCAGCTTAATCGGTCAGGGGTTGACTGAAGCTTTCTTT. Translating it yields CASSLIGQGLTEAFF.

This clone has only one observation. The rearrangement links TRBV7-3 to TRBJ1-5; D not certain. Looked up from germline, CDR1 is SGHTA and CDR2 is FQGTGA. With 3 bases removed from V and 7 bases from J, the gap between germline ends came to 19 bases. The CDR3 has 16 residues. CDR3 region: CASSFVCSGPGQPQHF. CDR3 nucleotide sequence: TGTGCCAGCAGCTTTGTCTGTTCAGGCCCGGGACAGCCCCAGCATTTT.

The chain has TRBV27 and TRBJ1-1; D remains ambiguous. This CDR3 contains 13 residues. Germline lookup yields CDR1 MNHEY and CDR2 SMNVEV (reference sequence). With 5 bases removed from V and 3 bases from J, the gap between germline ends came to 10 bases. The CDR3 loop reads CASSPRRYTEAFF. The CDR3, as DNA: TGTGCCAGCAGTCCACGACGGTACACTGAAGCTTTCTTT.

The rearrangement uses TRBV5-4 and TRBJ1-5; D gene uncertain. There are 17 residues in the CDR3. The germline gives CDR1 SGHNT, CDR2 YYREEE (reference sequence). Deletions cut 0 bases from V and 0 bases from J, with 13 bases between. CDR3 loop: CASSLVQTPYSNQPQHF. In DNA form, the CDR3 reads TGTGCCAGCAGCTTGGTACAGACCCCTTATAGCAATCAGCCCCAGCATTTT.